These 17 T cell receptor beta chains share one sample of origin, sequenced in a study of shared clonotypes between healthy human individuals. Naive CD8 cells were CD45RO-negative, positively selected for CCR7, excluding terminally differentiated effector memory CD45RA+ cells. The repertoire was sequenced with immunoSEQ multiplex PCR; TCRdb's copy has only in-frame clones and lacks some. This table holds some 1,900,000 clones, 85% to 95% found once. What was sequenced was naive CD8+ T cells sorted from blood. Receptor source: a man between 18 and 35 years old in good health.

This chain joins TRBV27 and TRBJ2-6; no clear D. CDR1 is MNHEY, CDR2 SMNVEV, per germline (reference sequence). The V gene lost 4 bases and the J gene lost 2 bases, with 15 bases spanning the gap. This CDR3 region has 17 residues. The CDR3 loop reads CASSSLEPMAGANVLTF. The CDR3 coding sequence is TGTGCCAGCAGTTCCCTCGAGCCCATGGCTGGGGCCAACGTCCTGACTTTC.

The chain recombines TRBV4-3 with TRBJ2-7; D gene ambiguous. V lost 1 base and J 0 bases, leaving 13 bases between the germline ends. This CDR3 comprises 16 residues. The germline CDR1 and CDR2 sequences are LGHNA and YSLEER. CDR3: CASSQGQSYTSYEQYF. CDR3 DNA sequence: TGCGCCAGCAGCCAAGGGCAGTCCTATACCTCCTACGAGCAGTACTTC.

This clone was observed a single time. The sample contains more than one DNA sequence encoding this CDR3. CDR3 residues: CASSPTGVGETQYF. For the CDR3, the DNA is TGTGCCAGCAGTCCCACGGGGGTGGGGGAGACCCAGTACTTC. This chain uses TRBV6-5 with TRBJ2-5, with a possible D match to TRBD2 (6 bases). The CDR3 totals 14 residues. With 5 bases removed from V and 5 bases from J, the gap between germline ends came to 15 bases. Germline CDR1 reads MNHEY; CDR2 reads SVGAGI.

The chain has TRBV4-1 and TRBJ2-5; no firm D call. Trimming shortened V by 3 bases and J by 2 bases, and 10 bases separated the two germline ends. This CDR3 is 14 amino acids long. Germline CDR1 is MGHRA and CDR2 is YSYEKL. DNA for the CDR3: TGCGCCAGCAGCCACCCTTGGGGACAAGAGACCCAGTACTTC. This translates into CASSHPWGQETQYF.

The rearrangement joins TRBV30 to TRBJ2-1; perhaps TRBD2 as D (6 bases). Between the trimmed V and J ends, which lost 5 bases and 8 bases, there was a span of 13 bases. The CDR3 sequence is 12 residues long. Germline V CDR1 and CDR2: GTSNPN, SVGIG (reference sequence). The CDR3 spells CAWGGLFDEQFF. In DNA form, the CDR3 reads TGTGCCTGGGGGGGACTTTTCGATGAGCAGTTCTTC. Drawing the rest from reference TRBV30 and TRBJ2-1, the complete variable domain is SQTIHQWPATLVQPVGSPLSLECTVEGTSNPNLYWYRQAAGRGLQLLFYSVGIGQISSEVPQNLSASRPQDRQFILSSKKLLLSDSGFYLCAWGGLFDEQFFGPGTRLTVL.

This clone was counted once. The chain links TRBV7-9 to TRBJ2-2, with 7 nucleotides matching TRBD1. The CDR3 totals 15 residues. With V trimmed by 5 bases and J by 3 bases, 6 bases remained unmatched. The germline CDR1 and CDR2 sequences are SEHNR and FQNEAQ (reference sequence). CDR3 DNA: TGTGCCAGCAGCACACCAGGGGGTTACACCGGGGAGCTGTTTTTT. Residues: CASSTPGGYTGELFF.

The chain recombines TRBV9 with TRBJ1-3; D is perhaps TRBD1 (6 bases). CDR1 SGDLS and CDR2 YYNGEE come from the germline V gene. Trimming stripped 4 bases from V and 4 bases from J, with 24 bases between. This CDR3 has 18 amino acids. The CDR3 DNA follows: TGTGCCAGCAGCTCCGAGGGGTTGACTGGGGGCTGGGGAAACACCATATATTTT. Translated, it gives CASSSEGLTGGWGNTIYF.

V and J are TRBV4-1 and TRBJ1-1; 8 bases match TRBD1. V dropped 5 bases and J dropped 2; count of bases not matched to a gene: 7. Germline-derived CDR1 and CDR2 are MGHRA and YSYEKL. This CDR3 region has 15 residues. The CDR3 DNA sequence: TGCGCCAGCAGCGGGCGGACAGGGATTAACACTGAAGCTTTCTTT. Its protein is CASSGRTGINTEAFF.

The chain carries TRBV7-9 and TRBJ2-1, with D perhaps TRBD1 or TRBD2 (5 bases each). CDR1 and CDR2 from the germline V gene are SEHNR and FQNEAQ (reference sequence). CDR3 length: 16 residues. V was pared by 1 base and J by 4 bases, with 14 bases between. The CDR3 DNA follows: TGTGCCAGCAGCTTAGGTCCCACGGGACCATACAATGAGCAGTTCTTC. It is translated as CASSLGPTGPYNEQFF.

V usage is TRBV2 and J usage is TRBJ2-7, with D uncertain. This CDR3 has 13 amino acids. Germline V gives CDR1 SNHLY, CDR2 FYNNEI. V was clipped by 1 base and J by 3 bases, with 7 bases between them. CDR3 protein: CASSEEDLYEQYF. Written as DNA, the CDR3 is TGTGCCAGCAGTGAAGAGGATCTCTACGAGCAGTACTTC.

The sample holds one count of this clone. This rearrangement joins TRBV5-5 to TRBJ2-7, with D unresolved. Germline CDR1 SGHKS, CDR2 YYEKEE (reference sequence). The CDR3 length is 13 residues. Trimming shortened V by 4 bases and J by 6 bases, and 14 bases separated the two germline ends. The CDR3 is CASSAVPSGEQYF. CDR3 sequence (DNA): TGTGCCAGCAGCGCAGTCCCTTCGGGCGAGCAGTACTTC.

As for this clone: Within the sample, other DNA sequences also encode this same CDR3. The J gene is TRBJ1-5, the V gene TRBV19; the D is unclear. This CDR3 is 14 amino acids long. Germline V gene data show CDR1 as LNHDA and CDR2 as SQIVND (reference sequence). The V end lost 3 bases, the J end lost 2 bases, and 8 bases lay between the germline ends. CDR3 sequence: CASSIGQGNQPQHF. DNA of the CDR3: TGTGCCAGTAGTATTGGGCAAGGCAATCAGCCCCAGCATTTT.

V is TRBV27 and J is TRBJ1-5, with 7 bases identical to TRBD1. The CDR3 has 14 residues. V lost 7 bases and J lost 1; bases outside the gene matches: 4. Germline CDR1 MNHEY, CDR2 SMNVEV (reference sequence). CDR3 protein: CASKTGLSNQPQHF. CDR3 bases: TGTGCCAGCAAGACAGGGCTCAGCAATCAGCCCCAGCATTTT.

The rearrangement links TRBV18 to TRBJ2-7, with D hard to call. Germline values: CDR1 KGHSH, CDR2 LQKENI. Trimming took off 2 bases at V and 3 bases at J, with 11 bases between the two ends. The CDR3 is 14 amino acids. The CDR3 protein is CASSPLLDYYEQYF. In DNA form, the CDR3 reads TGTGCCAGCTCACCATTGTTGGATTACTACGAGCAGTACTTC.

This chain connects TRBV4-1 to TRBJ2-3; D ambiguous. The CDR3 spans 13 residues. Per the germline V gene, CDR1 is MGHRA and CDR2 is YSYEKL. V lost 2 bases to trimming and J lost 4 bases, with 7 bases between them. The CDR3 is CASSQISADTQYF. In DNA, the CDR3 is TGCGCCAGCAGCCAAATCAGCGCAGATACGCAGTATTTT.

As to this clone: Different DNA sequences within this sample yield the same CDR3. The chain has TRBV19 and TRBJ2-7, with D possibly being TRBD1 (5 bases). Trimming cost V 2 bases and J 3 bases, with 8 bases left between them. The germline V gene has CDR1 LNHDA and CDR2 SQIVND (reference sequence). CDR3 length equals 13 residues. The CDR3 coding sequence is TGTGCCAGTAGTATATCCACAGGCTACGAGCAGTACTTC. Residues: CASSISTGYEQYF.

As concerns this clone: In the same sample, other DNA sequences code for this CDR3. The chain uses TRBV11-2 and TRBJ2-1; D ambiguous. This CDR3 has 14 amino acids. Trimming left V 1 base short and J 4 bases short, with 8 bases between. Germline-derived CDR1 and CDR2 are SGHAT and FQNNGV. The CDR3 is CASSLVSGYNEQFF. CDR3 nucleotide sequence: TGTGCCAGCAGCTTAGTTTCCGGGTACAATGAGCAGTTCTTC.